The 5 T cell receptor beta chains listed next were all sequenced from one sample in a study of identifying expanded T cells in peripheral blood. The table came from immunoSEQ multiplex PCR; TCRdb's copy has only in-frame clones and leaves some out. The sample records approximately 86,000 clones, about 85% being singletons. The sample taken for sequencing was blood. The receptors stem from a person between 18 and 69 years old in good health.

This clone was detected once. J is TRBJ1-6 and V is TRBV6-5; D might be TRBD1 (6 bases). In germline, CDR1 is MNHEY, CDR2 SVGAGI. The V end lost 6 bases, the J end lost 9 bases, and 15 bases lay between the germline ends. The CDR3 runs to 14 residues. CDR3 coding DNA: TGTGCCAGCAGAACCATTTCAGGGGCTTCACCCCTCCACTTT. Residues: CASRTISGASPLHF.

This chain connects TRBV5-1 to TRBJ1-2; no clear D gene. The V and J ends lost 0 bases and 4 bases respectively, with 13 bases between them. Looked up from germline, CDR1 is SGHRS and CDR2 is YFSETQ. The CDR3 extends over 15 amino acids. This CDR3 is CASSLALGGSYGYTF. CDR3 nucleotides: TGCGCCAGCAGCTTGGCATTAGGAGGGAGCTATGGCTACACCTTC.

This clone has a handful of counts. This chain uses TRBV7-9 with TRBJ2-6; 8 nucleotides agree with TRBD1. This CDR3 has 19 amino acids. Germline V gives CDR1 SEHNR, CDR2 FQNEAQ (reference sequence). The trim removed 3 bases at V and 4 bases at J, leaving 14 bases unmatched. The CDR3 DNA follows: TGTGCCAGCAGCTTGTACGGACAGGGTGGGAGTCGGGGGGCCAACGTCCTGACTTTC. As protein: CASSLYGQGGSRGANVLTF. The variable domain in full, with the rest retrieved from reference TRBV7-9 and TRBJ2-6, is DTGVSQNPRHKITKRGQNVTFRCDPISEHNRLYWYRQTLGQGPEFLTYFQNEAQLEKSRLLSDRFSAERPKGSFSTLEIQRTEQGDSAMYLCASSLYGQGGSRGANVLTFGAGSRLTVL.

The chain carries TRBV7-2 and TRBJ2-3, with a tentative D call TRBD2 (7 bases). The length of the CDR3 is 16 residues. Trimming stripped 5 bases from V and 4 bases from J, with 19 bases between. CDR1 is SGHTA and CDR2 is FQGNSA in the germline V gene. In DNA form, the CDR3 reads TGTGCCAGCAGCCGCCGAGGGGGGGCCTTCCCAGATACGCAGTATTTT. This sequence encodes CASSRRGGAFPDTQYF. Using reference TRBV7-2 and TRBJ2-3 for the parts outside the CDR3, the full variable domain is GAGVSQSPSNKVTEKGKDVELRCDPISGHTALYWYRQSLGQGLEFLIYFQGNSAPDKSGLPSDRFSAERTGGSVSTLTIQRTQQEDSAVYLCASSRRGGAFPDTQYFGPGTRLTVL.

DNA of the CDR3: TGTGCCAGCAGCCTTACAGTAAACACTGAAGCTTTCTTT. Translated: CASSLTVNTEAFF. The chain recombines TRBV7-9 with TRBJ1-1; the D is unclear. The CDR3 runs to 13 residues. V was pared by 5 bases and J by 2 bases, with 9 bases between. Germline values: CDR1 SEHNR, CDR2 FQNEAQ (reference sequence).